The rows below give T cell receptor beta chains drawn from one sample of a study of blood T cell repertoires in COVID-19. TCRdb's table, derived via immunoSEQ multiplex PCR, lists solely in-frame clones and lacks some. Among about 130,000 clones listed, approximately 91% were seen once. The sample taken for sequencing was peripheral blood. The source is a woman over 75 with acute or convalescent COVID-19. The CDR3 runs from the conserved cysteine through the conserved F or W. The D gene is left open where the match is weak. Some rows mark clone size as missing; the rest say once, few, many or name a class of expanded clone.

CDR3 | DNA | J | size | D | V
CASSLRTSGTSYEQYF | TGTGCCAGCAGTTTGAGAACTAGCGGAACTTCCTACGAGCAGTACTTC | TRBJ2-7 | . | TRBD2 | TRBV28
CASSLAGRTGELFF | TGTGCCAGCAGCCTAGCGGGTCGCACCGGGGAGCTGTTTTTT | TRBJ2-2 | . | TRBD2 | TRBV5-4
CASSLVGGFDTGELFF | TGCGCCAGCAGCTTAGTCGGGGGTTTTGACACCGGGGAGCTGTTTTTT | TRBJ2-2 | once | . | TRBV5-1
CASSLGAGSLYF | TGTGCCAGCAGCCTAGGGGCGGGATCCCTCTACTTC | TRBJ2-4 | once | . | TRBV3-1/TRBV3-2
CASSLPSGGVNEQFF | TGCGCCAGCAGCCTCCCTAGCGGGGGGGTCAATGAGCAGTTCTTC | TRBJ2-1 | . | TRBD2 | TRBV5-1
CASSHHPQGPYEQYF | TGTGCCAGCAGCCACCACCCACAGGGGCCCTACGAGCAGTACTTC | TRBJ2-7 | . | TRBD1 | TRBV5-4
CASSKGQGEEKLFF | TGTGCCAGCAGCAAGGGACAGGGTGAGGAAAAACTGTTTTTT | TRBJ1-4 | . | TRBD1 | TRBV7-9
CASRDRTGHYEQYF | TGTGCCAGCAGAGACCGGACAGGCCACTACGAGCAGTACTTC | TRBJ2-7 | few | TRBD1 | TRBV2
CASGLVATGGGYTF | TGTGCTAGTGGTTTGGTGGCGACAGGGGGTGGCTACACCTTC | TRBJ1-2 | . | TRBD1 | TRBV12-5
CASSQGAGLESGTQYF | TGCGCCAGCAGCCAAGGGGCAGGACTAGAGTCGGGGACCCAGTACTTC | TRBJ2-5 | . | TRBD2 | TRBV4-1
CASSVGSGRGTGELFF | TGTGCCAGCAGCGTAGGAAGCGGGAGAGGCACCGGGGAGCTGTTTTTT | TRBJ2-2 | . | TRBD2 | TRBV9
CASSVGQRLNYGYTF | TGTGCCAGCAGCGTAGGGCAGAGACTTAACTATGGCTACACCTTC | TRBJ1-2 | . | . | TRBV9
CASSYLSGFGTQYF | TGTGCCAGCAGTTACCTTTCAGGGTTTGGGACCCAGTACTTC | TRBJ2-5 | . | . | TRBV6-6
CASTQRGGDQPQHF | TGTGCCAGCACCCAAAGGGGGGGAGATCAGCCCCAGCATTTT | TRBJ1-5 | . | . | TRBV2
CASSQIGGETQYF | TGTGCCAGCAGTCAGATTGGAGGGGAGACCCAGTACTTC | TRBJ2-5 | . | . | TRBV6-5
CASSISDNLLLSSGANVLTF | TGTGCCAGTAGTATATCGGACAACCTCCTCCTAAGCTCTGGGGCCAACGTCCTGACTTTC | TRBJ2-6 | . | . | TRBV19
CASSLSTTGGTGNTIYF | TGTGCCAGCAGCCTTTCCACGACAGGGGGCACTGGAAACACCATATATTTT | TRBJ1-3 | . | TRBD1 | TRBV9
CASSLEQWKFF | TGCGCCAGCAGCTTGGAACAGTGGAAGTTCTTC | TRBJ2-1 | . | . | TRBV5-1
CAGRAWDTEAFF | TGTGCCGGGAGGGCCTGGGACACTGAAGCTTTCTTT | TRBJ1-1 | . | . | TRBV28
CATSRVDSNNSPLHF | TGTGCCACCAGCAGAGTTGACAGTAATAATTCACCCCTCCACTTT | TRBJ1-6 | . | . | TRBV15
CASSLLSYRGPQETQYF | TGTGCCAGCAGCTTACTATCCTACAGGGGCCCCCAAGAGACCCAGTACTTC | TRBJ2-5 | . | TRBD1 | TRBV7-2
CSVDRDTSSRQFF | TGCAGCGTTGATCGGGACACATCGAGTAGGCAGTTCTTC | TRBJ2-1 | . | . | TRBV29-1
CASSLSQASSYEQYF | TGTGCCAGCAGCTTGTCTCAGGCCTCCTCCTACGAGCAGTACTTC | TRBJ2-7 | . | . | TRBV7-2
CSVTVNTEAFF | TGCAGCGTTACAGTGAACACTGAAGCTTTCTTT | TRBJ1-1 | . | . | TRBV29-1
CASGLAGGTGELFF | TGTGCTAGTGGTTTGGCAGGGGGCACCGGGGAGCTGTTTTTT | TRBJ2-2 | . | TRBD1 | TRBV12-5
CASGFPAGQLDGYTF | TGTGCTAGTGGTTTCCCCGCAGGACAACTGGATGGCTACACCTTC | TRBJ1-2 | . | . | TRBV12-5
CASSYGGGGATEQFF | TGTGCCAGCAGTTACGGAGGCGGGGGGGCGACTGAGCAGTTCTTC | TRBJ2-1 | few | TRBD2 | TRBV6-2/TRBV6-3